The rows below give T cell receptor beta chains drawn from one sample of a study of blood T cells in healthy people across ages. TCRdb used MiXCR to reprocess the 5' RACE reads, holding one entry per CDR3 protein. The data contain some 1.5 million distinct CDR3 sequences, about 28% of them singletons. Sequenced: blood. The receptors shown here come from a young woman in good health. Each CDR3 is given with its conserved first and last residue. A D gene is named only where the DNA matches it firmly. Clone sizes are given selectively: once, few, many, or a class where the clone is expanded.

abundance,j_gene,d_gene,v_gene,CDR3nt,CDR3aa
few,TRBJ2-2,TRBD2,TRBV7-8,TGTGCCAGCAGCTTCGGAGCGGGACCCCTCACCGGGGAGCTGTTTTTT,CASSFGAGPLTGELFF
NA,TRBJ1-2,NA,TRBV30,TGTGCCTGGAGTGTAGCTCAAGGGGGAGGCTACACCTTC,CAWSVAQGGGYTF
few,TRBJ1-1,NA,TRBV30,TGTGCCTGGAGTGTAAACTCAGCTGAAGCTTTCTTT,CAWSVNSAEAFF
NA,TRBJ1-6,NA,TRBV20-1,TGCAGTGCTAGAGTGGGCTTGGGGACACCCCTCCACTTT,CSARVGLGTPLHF
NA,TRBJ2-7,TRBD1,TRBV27,TGTGCCAGCAGCGGGACAGCCTCCCACGAGCAGTACTTC,CASSGTASHEQYF
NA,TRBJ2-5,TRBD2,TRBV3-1,TGTGCCAGCAGCCAATTTAGCGGGGGGGCAGAGACCCAGTACTTC,CASSQFSGGAETQYF
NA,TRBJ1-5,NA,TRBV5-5,TGTGCCAGCAGCTGGGGCCCCAGGGTAGGCCAGCCCCAGCATTTT,CASSWGPRVGQPQHF
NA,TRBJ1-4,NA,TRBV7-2,TGTGCCAGCAGCTTAGTTTCAGAGTATAATGAAAAACTGTTTTTT,CASSLVSEYNEKLFF
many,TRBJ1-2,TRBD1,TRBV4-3,TGCGCCAGCAGCCAGACAGGGGGAGCTAACTATGGCTACACCTTC,CASSQTGGANYGYTF
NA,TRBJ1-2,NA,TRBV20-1,TGCAGTACTAGGTTTGGGTCTGGCTACACCTTC,CSTRFGSGYTF
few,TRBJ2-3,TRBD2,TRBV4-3,TGCGCCAGCAGCCAAGATTTAACGGGAGGAAGGGCGCAGTATTTT,CASSQDLTGGRAQYF
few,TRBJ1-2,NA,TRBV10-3,TGTGCCATCAGTGGGTCGGAGGGGAAAAGTGGCGGCTACACCTTC,CAISGSEGKSGGYTF
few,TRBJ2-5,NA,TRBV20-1,TGCAGTGCAGGGGTAGTTCAAGAGACCCAGTACTTC,CSAGVVQETQYF
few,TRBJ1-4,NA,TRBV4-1,TGCGCCAGCAGCCAAGATTATCGGGCGAATGAAAAACTGTTTTTT,CASSQDYRANEKLFF
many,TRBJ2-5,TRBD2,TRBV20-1,TGCAGTGCTAGGGGCAGCGGGGGGCCTCAAGAGACCCAGTACTTC,CSARGSGGPQETQYF
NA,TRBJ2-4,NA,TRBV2,TGTGCCAGCAGTGATGGGCAGGGGAGCATTCAGTACTTC,CASSDGQGSIQYF
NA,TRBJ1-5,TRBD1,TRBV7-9,TGTGCCAGCAGCCGTACAGGGGAGGAACAGCCCCAGCATTTT,CASSRTGEEQPQHF
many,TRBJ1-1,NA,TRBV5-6,TGTGCCAGCAGCAAGGGACGCTTCGCAAACACTGAAGCTTTCTTT,CASSKGRFANTEAFF
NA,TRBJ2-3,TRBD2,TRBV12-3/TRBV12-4,TGTGCCAGCAGCTCCGGGACTAGCGGGGGATTAAATAGCACAGATACGCAGTATTTT,CASSSGTSGGLNSTDTQYF
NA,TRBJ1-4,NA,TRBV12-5,TGTGCTAGTGGTTCTACCCCGGACATTCTGTTTTTT,CASGSTPDILFF
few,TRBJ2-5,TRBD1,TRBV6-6,TGTGCCAGCAGTTACGCGGACAGGGCAGAGACCCAGTACTTC,CASSYADRAETQYF
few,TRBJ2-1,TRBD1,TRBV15,TGTGCCACCAGCAGGGACAGGCTATCCTACAATGAGCAGTTCTTC,CATSRDRLSYNEQFF
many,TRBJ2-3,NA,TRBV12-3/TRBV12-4,TGTGCCAGCGGGAGTCCGGCAGATACGCAGTATTTT,CASGSPADTQYF
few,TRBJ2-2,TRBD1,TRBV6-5,TGTGCCAGCAGTTACCCTAACCGGGACAGGGGCATCACCGGGGAGCTGTTTTTT,CASSYPNRDRGITGELFF
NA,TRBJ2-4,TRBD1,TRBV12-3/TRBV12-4,TGTTCCAGCAGTGACAGGGGTAATCCCAAAAACATTCAGTACTTC,CSSSDRGNPKNIQYF
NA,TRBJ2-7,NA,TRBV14,TGTGCCAGCAGCCAAGGTGCCGGGATCCCCCTCTCCGAGACTAGGTTCGGGCAGTACTTC,CASSQGAGIPLSETRFGQYF
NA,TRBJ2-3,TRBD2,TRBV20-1,TGCAGTGCTAGAGACGGACTAGCGGGAACCCCAGATACGCAGTATTTT,CSARDGLAGTPDTQYF
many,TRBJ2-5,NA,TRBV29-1,TGCAGCGGGAGGAGGGCAGAGACCCAGTACTTC,CSGRRAETQYF
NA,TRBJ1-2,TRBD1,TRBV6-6,TGTGCCAGCAAAAGACAGGGCCTAGGCTACACCTTC,CASKRQGLGYTF
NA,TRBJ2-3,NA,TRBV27,TGTGCCAGCAGCTTAGGGCGCAGAGATCCGCAGTATTTT,CASSLGRRDPQYF
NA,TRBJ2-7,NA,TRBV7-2,TGTGCCAGCAGCTTAGTCAGCGGGTTCGCGTCCTACGAGCAGTACTTC,CASSLVSGFASYEQYF
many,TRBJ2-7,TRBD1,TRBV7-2,TGTGCCAGCAACCGACAGGGGGCCAACTACGAGCAGTACTTC,CASNRQGANYEQYF
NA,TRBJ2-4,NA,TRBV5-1,TGCGCCAGCAGGGAGGGGACTTACAATGAGCAGTACTTC,CASREGTYNEQYF
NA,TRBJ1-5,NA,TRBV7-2,TGTGCCAGCAGCTTACTCTCGGGGGGGCGACAGCCCCAGCATTTT,CASSLLSGGRQPQHF
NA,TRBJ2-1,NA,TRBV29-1,TGCAGCGTCTCGAAGGCCCCGAGACAGATGAAGAATGAGCAGTTCTTC,CSVSKAPRQMKNEQFF
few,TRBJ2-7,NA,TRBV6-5,TGTGCCAGCAACCGCGGGGGACAGCTGACCTACGAGCAGTACTTC,CASNRGGQLTYEQYF
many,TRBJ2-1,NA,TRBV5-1,TGCGCCAGCAGCTTGGAAGGGCCCTCCTACAATGAGCAGTTCTTC,CASSLEGPSYNEQFF
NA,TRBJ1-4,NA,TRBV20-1,TGCAGTGCTAGAGATAATGCGGGTGAAAAACTGTTTTTT,CSARDNAGEKLFF
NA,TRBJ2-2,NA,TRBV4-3,TGCGCCAGCAGCCAAGAGGTGGGCCCTTCCGGGGAGCTGTTTTTT,CASSQEVGPSGELFF
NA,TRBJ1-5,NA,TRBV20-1,TGCAGTGCCATACCACGGGGGAATCAGCCCCAGCATTTT,CSAIPRGNQPQHF
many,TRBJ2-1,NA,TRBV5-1,TGCGCCAGCAGCTCACGGGACCCCCGCGATGAGCAGTTCTTC,CASSSRDPRDEQFF
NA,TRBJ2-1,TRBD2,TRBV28,TGTGCCAGCAGTTCATGGTGGACTAGCGGGGTGGGTGAGCAGTTCTTC,CASSSWWTSGVGEQFF
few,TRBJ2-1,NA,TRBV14,TGTGCCAGCAGCTCCGGGACTGTTAGCCCCTACAATGAGCAGTTCTTC,CASSSGTVSPYNEQFF
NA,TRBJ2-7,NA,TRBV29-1,TGCAGCGTTGAAGAAGAGCAGGCCTCCTACGAGCAGTACTTC,CSVEEEQASYEQYF
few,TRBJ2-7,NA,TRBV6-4,TGTGCCAGCACCGACATCCGTCGGACAGCGAGCTCCTACGAGCAGTACTTC,CASTDIRRTASSYEQYF
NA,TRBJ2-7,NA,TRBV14,TGTGCCAGCAGCCAAGATCTCGGAACAGGTCCAGACGAGCAGTACTTC,CASSQDLGTGPDEQYF
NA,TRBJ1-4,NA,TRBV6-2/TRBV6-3,TGTGCCAGCTCCCAGCGAGAAAAACTGTTTTTT,CASSQREKLFF
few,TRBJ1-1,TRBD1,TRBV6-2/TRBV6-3,TGTGTCAGCAGCTCTGGACAGGGCCCCACTGAAGCTTTCTTT,CVSSSGQGPTEAFF
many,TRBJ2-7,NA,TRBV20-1,TGCAGTGCTAGAGATCCCGGCTCCCTCAGGAACGAGCAGTACTTC,CSARDPGSLRNEQYF
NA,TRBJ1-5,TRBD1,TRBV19,TGTGCCAGTGGACAGGGTTCCAGCCTTCAGCCCCAGCATTTT,CASGQGSSLQPQHF